This TCR beta chain appears in the sequencing data of a study of T-cell memory formation after mild COVID-19. TCRdb processed the 5' RACE reads anew with MiXCR; each CDR3 protein has one entry. The table lists around 340,000 distinct CDR3 sequences, 10% to 15% of them singletons, with about a fifth in the top ten. CDR1 SGHNT and CDR2 YYREEE come from the germline V gene (reference sequence). This CDR3 is built from 14 residues. The V segment lost 2 bases and the J segment 8 bases; nucleotides outside the gene matches: 4. Notes on the study in general: Pre-infection memory showed some responding clones, and this suggested that cross-reactive memory joined. Among clones peaking at day 37 in the second wave, SARS-CoV-2 specificity remained unconfirmed.

In this sample, this clonotype turned up many times. As yet, its antigen is unknown. V and J are TRBV5-4 and TRBJ1-4, with TRBD1 matching over 9 bases. This clonotype was obtained from a man between 18 and 29 years old who had mild COVID-19 (a few samples of this study predate the infection). Cell type and time point are not known. Sequenced sample: PBMCs or a T cell subset sorted from them (not recorded which). DNA of the CDR3: TGTGCCAGCAGCTTACAGGGGGCGGTCGAAAAACTGTTTTTT. This codes for CASSLQGAVEKLFF.